Following are 22 T cell receptor beta chains from one sample sequenced in a study of post-analysis software for immune sequencing data. Study findings and constraints: In patients, about 5 TRBV segments were more frequent than in controls, with TRBV5-6, TRBV5-1 and TRBV20-1 among them.

Which antigens these TCRs recognize remains unknown. Unique-molecular-identifier-tagged TCR beta cDNA libraries were used. TCRdb independently ran MiXCR on the PCR reads; one entry per CDR3 protein. This table has 700,000 to 800,000 distinct CDR3 sequences, 30% appearing once. The sequencing sample was made of blood. All receptors derive from a girl aged 5 to 17 with multiple sclerosis.

The CDR3 here is CASSQELCTDTQYF. CDR3 nucleotide sequence: TGTGCCAGCAGCCAAGAACTATGCACAGATACGCAGTATTTT. The chain joins TRBV3-1 to TRBJ2-3; D not resolved. V dropped 0 bases and J dropped 1 base, with 5 bases sitting between them. Looked up from germline, CDR1 is LGHDT and CDR2 is YNNKEL (reference sequence). This CDR3 spans 14 amino acids.

The chain joins TRBV27 to TRBJ2-1, with TRBD2 identical over 8 bases. The trim removed 1 base at V and 6 bases at J, leaving 20 bases unmatched. The germline gives CDR1 MNHEY, CDR2 SMNVEV (reference sequence). The CDR3 has 20 residues. The DNA of the CDR3 is TGTGCCAGCAGTTTATATCAACGATGGGGCGGGAGGAGGACCTGCAATGAGCAGTTCTTC. Translation: CASSLYQRWGGRRTCNEQFF.

The gene calls are TRBV6-5 and TRBJ2-7; 7 bases align to TRBD1. Germline assignment: CDR1 MNHEY and CDR2 SVGAGI. The CDR3 totals 16 residues. Trimming cost V 2 bases and J 1 base; bases outside gene matches: 8. The CDR3 protein is CASSYPTGDLSYEQYF. The CDR3 region has the DNA TGTGCCAGCAGTTACCCAACAGGGGACCTTTCCTACGAGCAGTACTTC.

This clonotype was observed many times. The V and J genes are TRBV4-1 and TRBJ2-3, with D unresolved. CDR3 size: 15 residues. V was trimmed by 0 bases and J by 6 bases, leaving 13 bases between them. The germline CDR1 and CDR2 sequences are MGHRA and YSYEKL. CDR3 coding DNA: TGCGCCAGCAGCCAAGAGAACCACGCGGCCGATACGCAGTATTTT. It is translated as CASSQENHAADTQYF.

This clonotype came up once. The chain couples TRBV20-1 to TRBJ1-1; D possibly corresponds to TRBD1 (6 bases). Trimming shortened V by 1 base and J by 4 bases, and 13 bases separated the two germline ends. There are 14 residues in the CDR3. Germline-derived CDR1 and CDR2 are DFQATT and SNEGSKA (reference sequence). CDR3 sequence: CSARAGARVTEAFF. The CDR3 DNA reads TGCAGTGCTAGAGCGGGGGCCAGGGTCACTGAAGCTTTCTTT.

About this clonotype: One end of the junction is discordant with germline, which a read error may explain. The rearrangement links TRBV29-1 to TRBJ2-1, with TRBD2 matching 8 bases. Germline V gives CDR1 SQVTM, CDR2 ANQGSEA. The CDR3 sequence is 13 residues long. The CDR3 reads CGVERASGNEQFF. DNA of the CDR3: TGCGGCGTTGAAAGGGCTAGCGGGAATGAGCAGTTCTTC.

The sample holds a few counts of this clonotype. The chain joins TRBV5-1 to TRBJ2-3, with D perhaps matching TRBD1 or TRBD2 (6 bases each). V lost 4 bases, J lost 0 bases, and 15 bases lay in between. The germline gives CDR1 SGHRS, CDR2 YFSETQ. CDR3 length equals 16 residues. The CDR3 bases are TGCGCCAGCAGCGTTCAGGGGAGCGGGAGCACAGATACGCAGTATTTT. Protein: CASSVQGSGSTDTQYF.

This clonotype was recorded many times. The chain uses TRBV2 and TRBJ2-3, with a weak D call TRBD1 (6 bases). Trimming removed 7 bases at V and 0 bases at J, with 8 bases between. Germline V gene lookup returns CDR1 SNHLY and CDR2 FYNNEI. The CDR3 contains 13 residues. The CDR3 spells CASNRESTDTQYF. The CDR3 bases are TGTGCCAGCAACAGGGAAAGCACAGATACGCAGTATTTT.

There are a few counts of this clonotype. The genes are TRBV4-1 and TRBJ1-1; 7 bases map to TRBD1. The CDR3 sequence is 17 residues long. Trimming took 7 bases from V and 10 from J; bases not matched to a gene: 24. CDR1 MGHRA and CDR2 YSYEKL come from the germline V gene. CDR3 amino acids: CASTQTVTGAGVLGAFF. The CDR3 nucleotides read TGCGCCAGCACCCAGACTGTCACAGGGGCCGGGGTTCTGGGAGCTTTCTTT.

This clonotype was seen only a few times. The chain joins TRBV7-9 to TRBJ1-6; a possible D gene is TRBD1 (6 bases). This CDR3 region has 15 residues. From germline, CDR1 is SEHNR and CDR2 FQNEAQ (reference sequence). Deletions cut 2 bases from V and 8 bases from J, with 13 bases between. The CDR3 DNA reads TGTGCCAGCAGCTTATCCGTACAGGGTTATTCACCCCTCCACTTT. Amino acids: CASSLSVQGYSPLHF.

This clonotype was recorded many times. The chain combines TRBV12-3 or TRBV12-4 with TRBJ2-7; 7 nucleotides align to TRBD1. V shed 5 bases, J shed 3 bases, and the junction held 4 bases outside the gene matches. The CDR3 spans 13 residues. The CDR3: CASSRDSFYEQYF. In DNA form, the CDR3 reads TGTGCCAGCAGTCGGGACAGCTTCTACGAGCAGTACTTC.

J is TRBJ2-1 and V is TRBV5-1; 10 positions agree with TRBD2. The J call may be in error: the DNA end matches TRBJ2-7 better. The CDR3 is 16 amino acids. CDR1 and CDR2 from the germline V gene are SGHRS and YFSETQ. CDR3 in DNA: TGCGCCAGCAGCTTAGAGCGGGGGGGGACCTACAATGAGCAGTACTTC. Translated, it gives CASSLERGGTYNEQYF.

This clonotype has only a few counts. The chain is built from TRBV7-2 and TRBJ2-7, with D unresolved. Germline-derived CDR1 and CDR2 are SGHTA and FQGNSA. The CDR3 is made up of 13 amino acids. The ends were cut back, 1 base at V and 3 bases at J, with 7 bases in the middle. CDR3 DNA: TGTGCCAGCAGCTTAGTGACTGACTACGAGCAGTACTTC. Protein: CASSLVTDYEQYF.

This clonotype was recorded a few times. The chain recombines TRBV20-1 with TRBJ2-1; either TRBD1 or TRBD2 may fit D (6 bases each). Germline CDR1 DFQATT, CDR2 SNEGSKA (reference sequence). The CDR3 length is 12 residues. CDR3 coding DNA: TGCAGAGTTAGCGGAGGGGGAGGAGAGCAGTTCTTC. As protein: CRVSGGGGEQFF.

The rearrangement links TRBV7-2 to TRBJ2-3; either TRBD1 or TRBD2 may supply D (6 bases each). This CDR3 is 16 amino acids long. Germline V gene sequence: CDR1 SGHTA, CDR2 FQGNSA. V was cut by 1 base and J by 5 bases, with 16 bases left in between. This CDR3 reads CASSLGVPGAGDTQYF. In DNA form, the CDR3 reads TGTGCCAGCAGCTTAGGAGTTCCGGGGGCGGGAGATACGCAGTATTTT.

This chain connects TRBV20-1 to TRBJ2-1; TRBD2 matches at 8 bases. Germline CDR1 is DFQATT and CDR2 is SNEGSKA (reference sequence). V lost 6 bases to trimming and J lost 7 bases; unmatched junction nucleotides: 14. The CDR3 runs 15 residues. The CDR3 region has the DNA TGCAGTGCGGGACGTGGGCTAGCGGGTTGGAATGAGCAGTTCTTC. It is translated as CSAGRGLAGWNEQFF.

V and J are TRBV5-4 and TRBJ1-1, with D perhaps TRBD1 (5 bases). The CDR3 loop spans 13 amino acids. V lost 0 bases, J lost 4 bases, and 7 bases lay in between. Germline V CDR1 and CDR2: SGHNT, YYREEE (reference sequence). The CDR3 protein is CASSLVGRTEAFF. DNA of the CDR3: TGTGCCAGCAGCTTGGTGGGACGCACTGAAGCTTTCTTT. The entire variable domain, with the rest obtained from reference TRBV5-4 and TRBJ1-1, is as follows: ETGVTQSPTHLIKTRGQQVTLRCSSQSGHNTVSWYQQALGQGPQFIFQYYREEENGRGNFPPRFSGLQFPNYSSELNVNALELDDSALYLCASSLVGRTEAFFGQGTRLTVV.

This clonotype was counted many times. The chain links TRBV15 to TRBJ2-5; D may be TRBD1 (6 bases). CDR1 LNHNV and CDR2 YYDKDF come from the germline V gene (reference sequence). The germline V and J ends were trimmed by 2 bases and 2 bases, with 12 bases remaining between them. This CDR3 comprises 15 residues. CDR3 protein: CATSRTRDTQETQYF. In DNA form, the CDR3 reads TGTGCCACCAGCAGAACCCGGGACACACAAGAGACCCAGTACTTC.

V gene TRBV2 combines with J gene TRBJ1-4; D possibly corresponds to TRBD1 (5 bases). The germline CDR1 and CDR2 sequences are SNHLY and FYNNEI. V was cut by 3 bases and J by 3 bases, with 14 bases left in between. This CDR3 comprises 16 residues. Here the CDR3 reads CASSDLGSGANEKLFF. CDR3 DNA sequence: TGTGCCAGCAGTGATTTGGGCTCGGGGGCTAATGAAAAACTGTTTTTT.

The rearrangement uses TRBV27 and TRBJ2-5; D is possibly TRBD1 or TRBD2 (5 bases each). Trimming removed 5 bases at V and 6 bases at J, with 19 bases between. Germline lookup yields CDR1 MNHEY and CDR2 SMNVEV (reference sequence). The CDR3 is made up of 15 amino acids. CDR3 region: CASSPPWGSQQTQYF. The CDR3 DNA reads TGTGCCAGCAGTCCCCCGTGGGGGAGTCAACAGACCCAGTACTTC.

The V and J genes are TRBV2 and TRBJ2-2, with 8 bases identical to TRBD1. The germline CDR1 and CDR2 sequences are SNHLY and FYNNEI. This CDR3 has 15 amino acids. J lost 5 bases, V lost 11 bases, and 13 bases had no gene match. As DNA, the CDR3 is TGTGCCCGAAGGTCGGGACAGGAGGTGACCGGGGAGCTGTTTTTT. Translation: CARRSGQEVTGELFF.

The rearrangement links TRBV20-1 to TRBJ2-1; no definite D call. The CDR3 sequence is 12 residues long. Germline CDR1 is DFQATT and CDR2 is SNEGSKA (reference sequence). Trimming took 3 bases from V and 3 from J, leaving 6 bases between them. DNA of the CDR3: TGCAGTGCTAGCGAGATCTACAATGAGCAGTTCTTC. It is translated as CSASEIYNEQFF.